Sequencing of this T cell receptor (beta chain) was carried out in a study of blood T cell repertoires in COVID-19. Study-wide background: The analysed material was cDNA or gDNA that came from T cells, B-cell-depleted T cells, or PBMCs.

Profiled with immunoSEQ multiplex PCR; TCRdb holds only in-frame clones, not every one. The table includes approximately 330,000 clones, around 87% detected once. This sequence originates from a woman aged 50 to 60 with active or convalescent COVID-19. What was sequenced was peripheral blood.

CDR3 nucleotide sequence: TGTGCCCAACCGGGACACTTGAGCGGGGACGAGCAGTACTTC. It codes for CAQPGHLSGDEQYF. The chain recombines TRBV21-1 with TRBJ2-7; the table's D call, TRBD2, was not checked against the DNA. TRBV21-1 is termed a pseudogene. The CDR3 spans 14 residues.